Listed here are 10 T cell receptor beta chains from one sample, sequenced in a study of breast tumors, draining lymph nodes, adjacent tissues. MiXCR was run by TCRdb on the multiplex PCR reads, yielding one entry per CDR3 protein. The sample includes about 270,000 distinct CDR3 sequences, roughly 30% of them seen just once. Breast cancer patients provided tissue from their axillary draining lymph nodes. Sequencing was carried out using axillary lymph node tissue. These TCRs come from a female donor with breast cancer. Some clones in this sample may be carry-over from other donors' samples.

This clonotype was observed many times. The chain uses TRBV29-1 and TRBJ2-3, with no clear D. The V gene's germline CDR1 is SQVTM and CDR2 ANQGSEA. Trimming stripped 4 bases from V and 2 bases from J, with 10 bases between. There are 13 residues in the CDR3. This CDR3 reads CSVAPNPTDTQYF. CDR3 nucleotide sequence: TGCAGCGTTGCACCGAACCCCACAGATACGCAGTATTTT.

This clonotype was seen ten or more times. CDR3 sequence reads: CAIGTSGRDEQYF. The CDR3 nucleotides are TGTGCCATCGGGACTAGCGGGAGGGACGAGCAGTACTTC. This chain connects TRBV10-3 to TRBJ2-7; the match to TRBD2 covers 16 bases. Germline V gene lookup returns CDR1 ENHRY and CDR2 SYGVKD. The CDR3 totals 13 residues. The J segment lost 5 bases and the V segment lost 8 bases, leaving 0 bases of the junction unmatched.

Turning to this clonotype: One junction end does not reproduce the germline sequence, and a read error may be involved. The chain carries TRBV5-4 and TRBJ2-7, with 9 bases that match TRBD2. The CDR3 has 15 residues. The germline V gene encodes CDR1 SGHNT and CDR2 YYREEE (reference sequence). The CDR3 region is CASSPSSSGVSERYF. The CDR3 DNA follows: TGTGCCAGCAGCCCATCGTCTAGCGGGGTGAGCGAGCGGTACTTC.

This clonotype occurred many times. The chain recombines TRBV2 with TRBJ2-2, with D tentatively TRBD1 (5 bases). CDR1 and CDR2 from the germline V gene are SNHLY and FYNNEI. V was cut by 1 base and J by 6 bases, with 6 bases left in between. This CDR3 comprises 13 residues. CDR3 in DNA: TGTGCCAGCAGTGAAGGACAGCCCGGGGAGCTGTTTTTT. Protein: CASSEGQPGELFF.

There are many counts of this clonotype. This rearrangement joins TRBV5-1 to TRBJ2-7; no clear D gene. There are 13 residues in the CDR3. With 5 bases removed from V and 0 bases from J, the gap between germline ends came to 9 bases. Germline V gives CDR1 SGHRS, CDR2 YFSETQ. DNA of the CDR3: TGCGCCAGCAGAAGAGGAAGCTCCTACGAGCAGTACTTC. It is translated as CASRRGSSYEQYF. Full variable domain (missing parts from reference TRBV5-1 and TRBJ2-7): KAGVTQTPRYLIKTRGQQVTLSCSPISGHRSVSWYQQTPGQGLQFLFEYFSETQRNKGNFPGRFSGRQFSNSRSEMNVSTLELGDSALYLCASRRGSSYEQYFGPGTRLTVT.

There are many counts of this clonotype. The chain uses TRBV24-1 and TRBJ1-2; 8 nucleotides match TRBD1. This CDR3 is built from 14 residues. Per germline, CDR1 KGHDR and CDR2 SFDVKD. The V and J ends lost 4 bases and 7 bases, in that order; junction bases with no gene match: 7. The CDR3 region is CATSERTGSGGYTF. The CDR3, as DNA: TGTGCCACCAGTGAAAGGACAGGGTCGGGTGGCTACACCTTC.

The chain has TRBV12-3 or TRBV12-4 and TRBJ1-6; 9 bases align to TRBD1. Losses at the gene ends were 4 bases for V and 16 bases for J; bases not matched to a gene: 2. There are 11 residues in the CDR3. The CDR3 spells CASSSTGGLHF. The CDR3 DNA is TGTGCCAGCAGTTCGACAGGGGGTCTCCACTTT.

This clonotype has at least ten counts. V gene TRBV6-5 combines with J gene TRBJ1-2; TRBD1 is a possible D gene (5 bases). The CDR3 is 13 residues long. Germline CDR1 MNHEY, CDR2 SVGAGI. Between the trimmed V and J ends, which lost 2 bases and 8 bases, there was a span of 12 bases. The CDR3 loop reads CASSYTEGIGYTF. The CDR3 DNA sequence: TGTGCCAGCAGTTACACCGAGGGGATCGGCTACACCTTC.

The chain carries TRBV4-1 and TRBJ2-1, with TRBD1 identical over 11 bases. The CDR3 loop spans 17 amino acids. Losses at the gene ends were 2 bases for V and 16 bases for J; bases not matched to a gene: 19. Per germline, CDR1 MGHRA and CDR2 YSYEKL. The chain's CDR3 is CASSQSSRGTGGPGNFF. The CDR3 coding sequence is TGCGCCAGCAGCCAAAGCTCTCGCGGGACAGGGGGACCGGGCAACTTCTTC.

Many counts were recorded for this clonotype. The chain employs TRBV11-1 and TRBJ2-7, with 7 bases lining up with TRBD1. Per the germline V gene, CDR1 is SGHAT and CDR2 is FQDESV (reference sequence). CDR3 length equals 14 residues. Losses at the gene ends were 2 bases for V and 4 bases for J; bases not matched to a gene: 5. The CDR3: CASSLIGGWYEQYF. The CDR3 nucleotides are TGTGCCAGCAGCTTAATAGGGGGCTGGTACGAGCAGTACTTC.